The 19 T cell receptor beta chains reported below all come from one sample, sequenced in a study of metastatic and nonmetastatic thyroid tumors. MiXCR reprocessed the PCR reads for TCRdb. The sample shows under 7,500 clones, around 30% of them seen only once. All patients reached thyroid surgery having received no treatment beforehand. The source material was tumor tissue. The receptors come from a female donor with papillary thyroid cancer or a benign thyroid nodule (not recorded which). Some clones in this sample may be carry-over from other donors' samples.

Ten or more counts support this clone. This rearrangement joins TRBV5-5 to TRBJ2-2; D is possibly TRBD2 (6 bases). CDR3 length: 15 amino acids. Germline CDR1 reads SGHKS; CDR2 reads YYEKEE (reference sequence). V was clipped by 2 bases and J by 2 bases, with 10 bases between them. The CDR3 loop is CASSFGGGNTGELFF. CDR3 bases: TGTGCCAGCAGCTTTGGGGGAGGTAACACCGGGGAGCTGTTTTTT.

The chain carries TRBV19 and TRBJ1-3, with D perhaps matching TRBD1 (5 bases). Trimming shortened V by 5 bases and J by 8 bases, and 16 bases separated the two germline ends. The CDR3 consists of 14 residues. Germline CDR1 is LNHDA and CDR2 is SQIVND (reference sequence). The CDR3 DNA is TGTGCCAGTAGTCTTCAGGGAGTCGGGGACACCATATATTTT. It specifies CASSLQGVGDTIYF. The full variable domain, its missing parts supplied by reference TRBV19 and TRBJ1-3, is DGGITQSPKYLFRKEGQNVTLSCEQNLNHDAMYWYRQDPGQGLRLIYYSQIVNDFQKGDIAEGYSVSREKKESFPLTVTSAQKNPTAFYLCASSLQGVGDTIYFGEGSWLTVV.

The chain couples TRBV4-3 to TRBJ2-1, with 7 positions matching TRBD2. Germline V gene data show CDR1 as LGHNA and CDR2 as YSLEER. This CDR3 region has 14 residues. V was pared by 0 bases and J by 9 bases, with 5 bases of the junction left unmatched. This chain's CDR3 is CASSQETGGTEQFF. The CDR3 DNA reads TGCGCCAGCAGCCAAGAGACGGGAGGCACTGAGCAGTTCTTC.

Ten or more counts support this clone. This rearrangement joins TRBV7-2 to TRBJ1-4; D not resolved. The CDR3 length is 14 residues. The V and J ends lost 3 bases and 5 bases respectively, with 10 bases between them. The germline gives CDR1 SGHTA, CDR2 FQGNSA. CDR3 amino acids: CASSLRAANEKLFF. For the CDR3, the DNA is TGTGCCAGCAGCTTGAGGGCCGCCAATGAAAAACTGTTTTTT.

A few counts support this clone. CDR3 DNA sequence: TGTGCCAGCAGCTTTTGGGATGGTAAGCAGTACTTC. Translation gives CASSFWDGKQYF. The chain carries TRBV7-2 and TRBJ2-7; no clear D gene. The CDR3 is 12 residues long. Germline CDR1 reads SGHTA; CDR2 reads FQGNSA. With 3 bases removed from V and 8 bases from J, the gap between germline ends came to 11 bases. Combining the CDR3 with reference TRBV7-2 and TRBJ2-7 gives the whole variable domain GAGVSQSPSNKVTEKGKDVELRCDPISGHTALYWYRQSLGQGLEFLIYFQGNSAPDKSGLPSDRFSAERTGGSVSTLTIQRTQQEDSAVYLCASSFWDGKQYFGPGTRLTVT.

With respect to this clone: One end of the junction fails to match germline, which may point to a read error. The chain links TRBV6-5 to TRBJ2-2; D perhaps matches TRBD2 (6 bases). From germline, CDR1 is MNHEY and CDR2 SVGAGI. This CDR3 is 17 amino acids long. The CDR3 nucleotides are TGTGCCAGCAGTTACTCGTTGCGGCTAGCGAACGCCGGGGAGCTGTTATTT. It codes for CASSYSLRLANAGELLF.

By share, this clone ranks as medium-sized. The chain links TRBV6-1 to TRBJ1-2; a weak D match, TRBD1 (5 bases). Germline V gene sequence: CDR1 MNHNS, CDR2 SASEGT. Trimming took off 6 bases at V and 4 bases at J, with 21 bases between the two ends. This CDR3 region has 16 residues. CDR3 region: CASRPLGTLGSYGYTF. CDR3 DNA sequence: TGTGCCAGCAGACCTCTCGGGACCCTCGGGAGCTATGGCTACACCTTC.

By sample fraction, this clone is medium-sized. V is TRBV6-1 and J is TRBJ1-5; 10 nucleotides line up with TRBD1. CDR1 is MNHNS and CDR2 is SASEGT in the germline V gene. The V gene end was trimmed by 4 bases and the J gene end by 4 bases; junction bases not matched to a gene: 16. The CDR3 loop spans 19 amino acids. The CDR3 sequence is CASSATGGSWALLNQPQHF. CDR3 nucleotide sequence: TGTGCCAGCAGTGCGACAGGGGGCTCCTGGGCCCTATTAAATCAGCCCCAGCATTTT.

This clone was observed at least ten times. The gene calls are TRBV5-1 and TRBJ2-3; TRBD1 matches 8 bases. The CDR3 runs 15 residues. V trimming: 5 bases; J trimming: 3 bases; junction bases outside the gene matches: 8. Germline CDR1 is SGHRS and CDR2 is YFSETQ. This CDR3 is CASRDRGSTTDTQYF. The CDR3 DNA reads as TGCGCCAGCAGAGACAGGGGCTCCACTACAGATACGCAGTATTTT.

Only one count was recorded for this clone. The chain uses TRBV4-1 and TRBJ1-3; no clear D. The CDR3 spans 16 residues. V lost 2 bases, J lost 0 bases, and 11 bases lay in between. Germline V gene data show CDR1 as MGHRA and CDR2 as YSYEKL. CDR3 DNA: TGCGCCAGCAGCCAAAAGGAGACGGTCTCTGGAAACACCATATATTTT. Protein: CASSQKETVSGNTIYF.

The chain is built from TRBV11-2 and TRBJ2-1; 11 nucleotides align to TRBD2. V shed 6 bases, J shed 4 bases, and the junction held 5 bases outside the gene matches. The CDR3 has 15 residues. The germline V gene has CDR1 SGHAT and CDR2 FQNNGV. DNA for the CDR3: TGTGCCAGCAGTACCGGGACTAGCGGATACAATGAGCAGTTCTTC. It codes for CASSTGTSGYNEQFF.

Judged by abundance, this clone is medium-sized. This rearrangement joins TRBV28 to TRBJ2-1; no clear D gene. The CDR3 loop spans 13 amino acids. V lost 5 bases and J lost 10, with 15 bases in between. Germline V CDR1 and CDR2: MDHEN, SYDVKM. The CDR3 nucleotides read TGTGCCAGCAGTAGATACCCGATCCCGGAGCAGTTCTTC. This encodes CASSRYPIPEQFF.

The chain has TRBV18 and TRBJ2-3; 9 positions agree with TRBD2. V trimming: 5 bases; J trimming: 10 bases; junction bases outside the gene matches: 4. Germline V gives CDR1 KGHSH, CDR2 LQKENI. This CDR3 is 12 amino acids long. CDR3 residues: CASSELAGPQYF. Written as DNA, the CDR3 is TGTGCCAGCTCAGAACTAGCGGGCCCGCAGTATTTT.

This clone was counted only a few times. The gene calls are TRBV6-2 or TRBV6-3 and TRBJ2-7; 7 positions agree with TRBD2. Looked up from germline, CDR1 is MNHEY and CDR2 is SVGEGT. Germline trimming cut 7 bases from V and 2 bases from J; bases unmatched to any gene: 2. CDR3 length: 12 amino acids. CDR3 loop: CASMAGAYEQYF. The CDR3 region has the DNA TGTGCCAGCATGGCGGGAGCCTACGAGCAGTACTTC.

The chain combines TRBV20-1 with TRBJ2-5; a possible D gene is TRBD1 (6 bases). The CDR3 has 12 amino acids. Trimming removed 1 base at V and 4 bases at J, with 7 bases between. Germline-derived CDR1 and CDR2 are DFQATT and SNEGSKA (reference sequence). This chain's CDR3 is CSARAGVETQYF. The CDR3 DNA is TGCAGTGCTAGAGCAGGGGTAGAGACCCAGTACTTC.

This clone is labeled medium-sized (0.01 to 0.1%). This chain connects TRBV19 to TRBJ1-5, with D unresolved. The CDR3 length is 14 residues. V dropped 8 bases and J dropped 0 bases, with 11 bases sitting between them. Per germline, CDR1 LNHDA and CDR2 SQIVND (reference sequence). CDR3 sequence (DNA): TGTGCCAGTTCTAGATTAGATAGCAATCAGCCCCAGCATTTT. It codes for CASSRLDSNQPQHF.

The genes are TRBV19 and TRBJ1-2, with 8 bases matching TRBD1. The V segment lost 5 bases and the J segment 5 bases; nucleotides outside the gene matches: 7. The CDR3 is 14 residues long. Germline V gene lookup returns CDR1 LNHDA and CDR2 SQIVND (reference sequence). CDR3 amino acids: CASSWTGNAYGYTF. The CDR3 nucleotides read TGTGCCAGTAGTTGGACAGGGAACGCGTATGGCTACACCTTC.

CDR3 sequence: CASSGGLAGVPETQYF. CDR3 coding DNA: TGTGCCAGCAGCGGAGGACTAGCGGGAGTCCCGGAGACCCAGTACTTC. The gene calls are TRBV9 and TRBJ2-5, with 13 bases that match TRBD2. Germline loops: CDR1 SGDLS, CDR2 YYNGEE. V lost 3 bases to trimming and J lost 5 bases; unmatched junction nucleotides: 7. The CDR3 spans 16 residues.

This clone occurred many times. V gene TRBV4-1 combines with J gene TRBJ2-4; D unclear. Germline V gene data show CDR1 as MGHRA and CDR2 as YSYEKL. The CDR3 loop spans 13 amino acids. Trimming shortened V by 1 base and J by 7 bases, and 8 bases separated the two germline ends. The CDR3 DNA reads TGCGCCAGCAGCCAAGGGCAGGAGAACATTCAGTACTTC. It encodes CASSQGQENIQYF.